These 10 T cell receptor beta chains came from one sample sequenced in a study of T cells in narcolepsy. The data were produced by immunoSEQ multiplex PCR, yet TCRdb's version contains in-frame clones alone and is incomplete. Of around 25,000 clones in the sample, roughly 86% are singletons; the top ten hold 1.1%. The sample consisted of CD45RA- memory CD4+ T cells from PBMCs. Source of these receptors: a human donor with narcolepsy.

This clone was recorded only once. The CDR3 DNA follows: TGTGCCAGCAAAACCGGGACAGGCCAAGAGACCCAGTACTTC. It specifies CASKTGTGQETQYF. The chain couples TRBV2 to TRBJ2-5; 8 nucleotides agree with TRBD1. The CDR3 contains 14 residues. Germline CDR1 reads SNHLY; CDR2 reads FYNNEI. After removal of 7 bases from V and 1 base from J, the junction contained 5 bases not matched to a gene.

Notes on this clone: The junction does not match germline at one end; this may be a read error. This chain joins TRBV5-1 and TRBJ1-2, with TRBD1 matching 7 bases. Per the germline V gene, CDR1 is SGHRS and CDR2 is YFSETQ. This CDR3 is 12 amino acids long. DNA of the CDR3: TGCGCCAGCAGCCCCGGGACAGACCTCACCCTCTTC. Its protein is CASSPGTDLTLF.

V usage is TRBV28 and J usage is TRBJ1-5; D is undetermined. Germline CDR1 reads MDHEN; CDR2 reads SYDVKM. V was pared by 3 bases and J by 9 bases, with 18 bases between. The CDR3 length is 15 residues. DNA of the CDR3: TGTGCCAGCAGTTTTCGGCAGGCCCTCGGGAGGCCCCAGCATTTT. Encoded protein: CASSFRQALGRPQHF.

The chain links TRBV9 to TRBJ2-5; 9 bases match TRBD2. V shed 4 bases and J 5 bases; nucleotides not matched to a gene: 6. This CDR3 is built from 14 residues. Germline V gene lookup returns CDR1 SGDLS and CDR2 YYNGEE. The DNA for the CDR3 is TGTGCCAGCAGCACGGGACTAGCTACGGAGACCCAGTACTTC. It specifies CASSTGLATETQYF.

The rearrangement uses TRBV6-1 and TRBJ2-2; 9 bases are shared with TRBD2. Germline trimming cut 4 bases from V and 6 bases from J; bases unmatched to any gene: 6. CDR1 MNHNS and CDR2 SASEGT come from the germline V gene. This CDR3 has 15 amino acids. The CDR3 sequence: CASSAGTSQSGELFF. The CDR3 DNA is TGTGCCAGCAGTGCGGGGACTAGCCAGTCCGGGGAGCTGTTTTTT.

V gene TRBV19 combines with J gene TRBJ1-4; D remains unclear. V lost 6 bases and J lost 0, with 14 bases in between. Per germline, CDR1 LNHDA and CDR2 SQIVND (reference sequence). The CDR3 loop spans 16 amino acids. The CDR3 protein is CASRTPDGTTNEKLFF. The CDR3 DNA reads as TGTGCCAGTAGGACCCCAGACGGAACAACTAATGAAAAACTGTTTTTT.

This chain joins TRBV2 and TRBJ2-5; D possibly corresponds to TRBD1 (5 bases). V dropped 1 base and J dropped 2 bases, with 11 bases sitting between them. The germline CDR1 and CDR2 sequences are SNHLY and FYNNEI. The length of the CDR3 is 15 residues. CDR3 nucleotide sequence: TGTGCCAGCAGTGAAGTGGGGCAGGCACAAGAGACCCAGTACTTC. It encodes CASSEVGQAQETQYF.

The chain uses TRBV9 and TRBJ1-4; TRBD1 aligns across 7 bases. CDR3 length: 15 residues. The V segment lost 4 bases and the J segment 1 base; nucleotides outside the gene matches: 4. Germline V lookup: CDR1 SGDLS, CDR2 YYNGEE. CDR3 in amino acids: CASSIRQGTNEKLFF. CDR3 bases: TGTGCCAGCAGCATCCGACAGGGAACTAATGAAAAACTGTTTTTT.

The chain recombines TRBV7-7 with TRBJ2-3; 9 bases fit TRBD1. Germline CDR1 SSHAT, CDR2 FNYEAQ (reference sequence). This CDR3 contains 15 residues. Trimming took 5 bases from V and 0 from J; bases not matched to a gene: 3. Written as DNA, the CDR3 is TGTGCCAGCAGCCGAGGGACAGGGAGCACAGATACGCAGTATTTT. Residues: CASSRGTGSTDTQYF.

The chain has TRBV18 and TRBJ2-3; 10 bases align to TRBD1. The V segment lost 4 bases and the J segment 4 bases; nucleotides outside the gene matches: 5. The CDR3 totals 15 residues. Germline values: CDR1 KGHSH, CDR2 LQKENI. The DNA of the CDR3 is TGTGCCAGCTCACTATCGGACAGGGGGTCAGATACGCAGTATTTT. Translating gives CASSLSDRGSDTQYF.